This TCR beta chain was captured by sequencing in a study of cytomegalovirus exposure and HLA in healthy donors. Study summary: Among the 370 or so donors who were genotyped, roughly 86% fell in the genetic ancestry cluster that is associated with self-reported Caucasian donors. Study results and caveats: Likely technical artifact: a cluster of highly shared sequence variants. A later analysis reportedly found that, within productive TCRs, an Asian-associated ancestry cluster had fewer N-insertions than the mean observed across the roughly 630 donors.

PCR used 60 Vbeta primers and 13 Jbeta primers. The table came from immunoSEQ multiplex PCR; TCRdb's copy has only in-frame clones and leaves some out. The table shows nearly 200,000 clones, with about four fifths occurring only once. Concerning this clone: Antigen unknown.

Germline V lookup: CDR1 GTSNPN, CDR2 SVGIG (reference sequence). This CDR3 is built from 14 residues. V gave up 2 bases and J gave up 5 bases, with 15 bases separating them. This receptor was taken from a male donor in good health and CMV-seropositive. The chain uses TRBV30 and TRBJ2-5; maybe TRBD2 (5 bases). The specimen sequenced was PBMCs. Here the CDR3 reads CAWSIGGGGETQYF. The CDR3 DNA reads TGTGCCTGGAGTATTGGAGGCGGAGGCGAGACCCAGTACTTC.